Listed below are T cell receptor beta chains from one sample, sequenced in a study of radiotherapy plus CTLA-4 blockade in lung cancer. Profiling relied on immunoSEQ multiplex PCR, and the TCRdb table lists in-frame clones only, not all of them. This table has tens of thousands of clones, 84% appearing once. The material sequenced was peripheral blood, taken from a patient treated with radiotherapy plus ipilimumab. These receptor sequences come from a human donor with non-small cell lung cancer whose response to radiotherapy plus ipilimumab could not be evaluated. CDR3s include the opening cysteine and the closing phenylalanine or tryptophan. D genes are given only for firm matches. Only some rows state a clone size, as once, few, many or a class for expanded clones.

V gene,J gene,clone size,D gene,CDR3 DNA,CDR3 protein
TRBV29-1,TRBJ2-1,-,-,TGCAGCGTTGAATACCTAGTCACCAACTCCTACAATGAGCAGTTCTTC,CSVEYLVTNSYNEQFF
TRBV9,TRBJ1-4,-,-,TGTGCCAGCAGCGTAGGATGGGGGGGCCGGGGGAATAATGAAAAACTGTTTTTT,CASSVGWGGRGNNEKLFF
TRBV27,TRBJ1-2,-,-,TGTGCCAGCAGTTTAAGCCAGGGCCAAGGCTACACCTTC,CASSLSQGQGYTF
TRBV28,TRBJ1-2,-,TRBD1,TGTGCCAGCAGTCCGAAGCCAACAGGGGGCAGGGGCTACACCTTC,CASSPKPTGGRGYTF
TRBV5-4,TRBJ2-3,-,TRBD2,TGTGCCAGCAGCTTGGGGCTAGCGGGCCCGTTTAGCACAGATACGCAGTATTTT,CASSLGLAGPFSTDTQYF
TRBV19,TRBJ1-5,-,-,TGTGCCAGTAGTACCGAACAGGGTCGTCAGCCCCAGCATTTT,CASSTEQGRQPQHF
TRBV28,TRBJ1-1,few,TRBD1,TGTGCCAGCAGTTACGTGGACAGGGAGAACACTGAAGCTTTCTTT,CASSYVDRENTEAFF
TRBV19,TRBJ1-1,-,TRBD1,TGTGCCAGTCTCGGGTGGGGACAGGGAGCCATGAACACTGAAGCTTTCTTT,CASLGWGQGAMNTEAFF
TRBV6-1,TRBJ2-3,-,-,TGTGCCAGCAGGCCACCGGGGACTGATACGCAGTATTTT,CASRPPGTDTQYF
TRBV4-3,TRBJ2-3,-,-,TGCGCCAGCAGCGAGGTTAGCACAGATACGCAGTATTTT,CASSEVSTDTQYF
TRBV5-5,TRBJ2-5,-,TRBD1,TGTGCCAGCAGCAGGGGACAGGGGGGTCCAGGTGAGACCCAGTACTTC,CASSRGQGGPGETQYF
TRBV27,TRBJ1-5,-,TRBD1,TGTGCCAGCATTGAGACAGGGAACAGCAATCAGCCCCAGCATTTT,CASIETGNSNQPQHF
TRBV4-3,TRBJ1-1,-,-,TGCGCCAGCAGCCAAGACCACAAGTTAGGACAGGAAGCTTTCTTT,CASSQDHKLGQEAFF
TRBV13,TRBJ1-4,-,TRBD1,TGTGCCAGCAGCCCCGGGACAGGAAATGAAAAACTGTTTTTT,CASSPGTGNEKLFF
TRBV7-9,TRBJ2-1,-,TRBD2,TGTGCCAGCAGCTCGGGTAGCGGGAGTAATAGTAATGAGCAGTTCTTC,CASSSGSGSNSNEQFF
TRBV7-2,TRBJ1-2,-,-,TGTGCCAGCAGCTTGTATTCACGGGGGGCTCGCGGTGGCTACACCTTC,CASSLYSRGARGGYTF
TRBV4-3,TRBJ1-5,few,-,TGCGCCAGCAGCCAAGATCTTGGGGGGGGTTATCAGCCCCAGCATTTT,CASSQDLGGGYQPQHF
TRBV19,TRBJ1-1,once,-,TGTGCCACACTCTCCAGGGAGGGGACTGAAGCTTTCTTT,CATLSREGTEAFF
TRBV6-1,TRBJ2-5,-,-,TGTGCCAGCAGTGGCAACAGGGAGACCCAGTACTTC,CASSGNRETQYF
TRBV7-8,TRBJ1-3,-,-,TGTGCCAGCAGCTCCTCCCGCTGGGCGGGAGATTCTGGAAACACCATATATTTT,CASSSSRWAGDSGNTIYF
TRBV11-2,TRBJ2-3,-,TRBD2,TGTGCCAGCAGCTTAGGTCGACTAGCGGTCCGAGATACGCAGTATTTT,CASSLGRLAVRDTQYF
TRBV4-1,TRBJ2-1,-,-,TGCGCCAGCAGAGTAGCGACCAGCTCCTACAATGAGCAGTTCTTC,CASRVATSSYNEQFF
TRBV9,TRBJ2-3,-,-,TGTGCCAGCAGCGTAGAAGGCAGGTTTAGCACAGATACGCAGTATTTT,CASSVEGRFSTDTQYF
TRBV7-9,TRBJ1-1,once,TRBD1,TGTGCCAGCAGCTCCGGGACAGGGATTCTTCACACTGAAGCTTTCTTT,CASSSGTGILHTEAFF
TRBV28,TRBJ2-1,-,TRBD2,TGTGCCAGCAGTGAAGCCAGCGGGAGAGATTACAATGAGCAGTTCTTC,CASSEASGRDYNEQFF
TRBV2,TRBJ2-1,-,TRBD2,TGTGCCAGCAGACTAGCGAGGGTCTACAATGAGCAGTTCTTC,CASRLARVYNEQFF
TRBV4-3,TRBJ2-1,once,TRBD2,TGCGCCAGCAGCCACTCGGGACTAAGCCCAAATGAGCAGTTCTTC,CASSHSGLSPNEQFF
TRBV6-5,TRBJ2-7,-,TRBD1,TGTGCCAGCAGTTACGGGGGACAGGTAACCTACGAGCAGTACTTC,CASSYGGQVTYEQYF
TRBV15,TRBJ2-1,-,-,TGTGCCACCAGCAGAGATAGTGGGCCGGCCGGGGATGAGCAGTTCTTC,CATSRDSGPAGDEQFF
TRBV19,TRBJ1-1,-,-,TGTGCCAGTAGTATTTCATCGGTGAACACTGAAGCTTTCTTT,CASSISSVNTEAFF
TRBV28,TRBJ1-2,-,-,TGTGCCAGCAGGGGGCAGGGTTTTTTTGGCTACACCTTC,CASRGQGFFGYTF
TRBV7-2,TRBJ2-1,-,TRBD2,TGTGCCAGCAGCCCCTCTAGCGGACTGAACAATGAGCAGTTCTTC,CASSPSSGLNNEQFF
TRBV6-5,TRBJ2-7,-,-,TGTGCCAACGGGGAGCCTAGAAGGGAGGAGCAGTACTTC,CANGEPRREEQYF
TRBV5-1,TRBJ2-7,-,TRBD1,TGCGCCAGCAGCCGTTACGGACAGGGGGGAAACTCCTACGAGCAGTACTTC,CASSRYGQGGNSYEQYF
TRBV5-1,TRBJ2-7,-,TRBD1,TGCGCCAGCAGCTGGACAGGGGGCAACAGTTACGAGCAGTACTTC,CASSWTGGNSYEQYF
TRBV11-2,TRBJ2-3,-,-,TGTGCCAGCAGCGTAGACTTATTCCGGTCAGATACGCAGTATTTT,CASSVDLFRSDTQYF
TRBV5-1,TRBJ1-3,-,TRBD1,TGCGCCAGCAGCTTAGACAGGGGTTACGGAAACACCATATATTTT,CASSLDRGYGNTIYF
TRBV4-1,TRBJ2-2,-,-,TGCGCCAGCAGCCAAGCGCTAAACACCGGGGAGCTGTTTTTT,CASSQALNTGELFF
TRBV7-3,TRBJ2-3,-,-,TGTGCCAGCAGCCCGACTAGTAGGGCAGATACGCAGTATTTT,CASSPTSRADTQYF
TRBV28,TRBJ2-7,once,-,TGTGCCAGCAGTTCCCTAGAAGCGTCATCCCCCTACGAGCAGTACTTC,CASSSLEASSPYEQYF
TRBV7-2,TRBJ2-7,once,TRBD2,TGTGCCAGCAGCTTACTAGCGGGAGGGTGGGACGAGCAGTACTTC,CASSLLAGGWDEQYF
TRBV27,TRBJ2-7,-,TRBD2,TGTGCCACCAGACCCCTAGCGGGATACCACGAGCAGTACTTC,CATRPLAGYHEQYF
TRBV28,TRBJ1-2,-,TRBD1,TGTGCCAGCAGGGTCCTTGATGGGACAGGGGCCGGTAGCGGCTATGGCTACACCTTC,CASRVLDGTGAGSGYGYTF
TRBV6-1,TRBJ2-1,-,TRBD2,TGTGCCAGCAGTGACCCCCCCCTAGCGGGAGGAAACAATGAGCAGTTCTTC,CASSDPPLAGGNNEQFF
TRBV7-9,TRBJ1-2,-,TRBD1,TGTGCCAGCAGCCGGACAGGGGGCTTTGGCTACACCTTC,CASSRTGGFGYTF
TRBV5-1,TRBJ2-7,once,TRBD1,TGCGCCAGCAGCTTGGGACAGGGGTACTACGAGCAGTACTTC,CASSLGQGYYEQYF
TRBV7-3,TRBJ2-3,-,-,TGTGCCAGCAGCTTAAATAGGCTAGGTACGCAGTATTTT,CASSLNRLGTQYF
TRBV6-5,TRBJ1-2,few,TRBD1,TGTGCCAGCACCACTACAGGGGGACAGAACGGCTACACCTTC,CASTTTGGQNGYTF
TRBV6-4,TRBJ2-7,-,-,TGTGCCAGCAGGGAGGGCTACGAGCAGTACTTC,CASREGYEQYF
TRBV6-5,TRBJ2-2,-,TRBD1,TGTGCCAGCAGTTACGTAAACAGGGGGAACACCGGGGAGCTGTTTTTT,CASSYVNRGNTGELFF
TRBV30,TRBJ1-6,-,-,TGTGCCTGGAGTGTTCTTTCCGCGAGTAATTCACCCCTCCACTTT,CAWSVLSASNSPLHF
TRBV28,TRBJ1-3,-,-,TGTGCCAGCAGCTCCGGGTCCGAGAGTCGAAACACCATATATTTT,CASSSGSESRNTIYF
TRBV2,TRBJ2-7,-,TRBD2,TGTGCCAGCAGTGAAACGGATAGCGGGAGCTACGAGCAGTACTTC,CASSETDSGSYEQYF
TRBV2,TRBJ2-1,-,TRBD2,TGTGCCAGCAGTGTTTCTAGCGGGCCCGTTGTTGGGCAGTTCTTC,CASSVSSGPVVGQFF
TRBV5-5,TRBJ1-2,once,-,TGTGCCAGCAGCTTATTATCTACAGGGATGATTGCGAACTATGGCTACACCTTC,CASSLLSTGMIANYGYTF
TRBV6-5,TRBJ2-3,-,-,TGTGCCAGCAGTTACGATCGGGTCCGCACAGATACGCAGTATTTT,CASSYDRVRTDTQYF
TRBV10-3,TRBJ2-5,-,TRBD2,TGTGCCATCAGTACGGGACTAGCGGGAGGTCCCAAAGAGACCCAGTACTTC,CAISTGLAGGPKETQYF